This entry describes one TCR beta chain. The antigen is undetermined. A read error is likely, as this CDR3 ends without the conserved phenylalanine or tryptophan. It is unclear where the CDR3 begins or ends on the DNA, so no DNA is shown, and the CDR3 is as TCRdb lists it. The data originate from a study of tumor and adjacent non-tumor tissue in lung cancer. Study-wide findings and caveats: Tumor repertoires had a smaller top 100 clone share than normal lung. Tumor TCR diversity, when higher, was linked to shorter survival.

This sample's RNA came from whole unsorted tissue. Between August and November 2014, newly diagnosed, chemotherapy-naive lung cancer patients underwent thoracic surgery in China. TCRbeta libraries were built with three rounds of nested PCR, modified from ARM-PCR. TCRdb analysed the multiplex PCR reads with MiXCR anew, one entry per CDR3 protein. The sample carries some 99,000 distinct CDR3 sequences, approximately 71% recorded once. The CDR3 extends over 9 residues, inclusive of both ends. Germline lookup yields CDR1 SQVTM and CDR2 ANQGSEA. The source is a woman aged 55-69 years with non-small cell lung cancer. The gene calls are TRBV29-1 and TRBJ2-1. Source material: lung tumor tissue. The CDR3 region is CSVWNEQFI.